This T cell receptor (beta chain) originates from a study of T-cell reconstitution after alpha-beta-depleted transplantation in children. This clonotype has more than one count but fewer than ten. A library of TCRbeta sequences, prepared with unique molecular identifiers, was generated. MiXCR, run by TCRdb on the PCR reads, gives a single entry per CDR3 protein. Among about 980,000 distinct CDR3 sequences, roughly 29% were seen once, and the ten largest hold over 25%. This specimen consisted of PBMCs, mostly from graft donor cells, obtained 360 days after TCRalphabeta/CD19-depleted stem cell transplant. The sequence derives from a boy younger than two who had a stem cell transplant for SCID, so the T cells may come from the graft donor.

The CDR3 protein is CSAYKGGTPPQHF. In DNA form, the CDR3 reads TGCAGTGCGTACAAAGGGGGCACTCCGCCCCAGCATTTT. This chain links TRBV20-1 with TRBJ1-5; TRBD1 matches at 7 bases. Germline V CDR1 and CDR2: DFQATT, SNEGSKA (reference sequence). J gave up 9 bases and V 6 bases, and 11 bases lay outside the gene matches. The CDR3 loop spans 13 amino acids.